Each of the 7 T cell receptor beta chains below was sequenced from the same sample in a study of blood T cell repertoires in COVID-19. Data came from immunoSEQ multiplex PCR; TCRdb stores just in-frame clones and leaves some out. The data contain 150,000 to 200,000 clones, about three quarters of them singletons. Material: peripheral blood. Source of these receptors: a woman aged 70 to 79 with acute or convalescent COVID-19.

J is TRBJ1-4 and V is TRBV11-2, with a possible D match to TRBD1 (6 bases). V gave up 5 bases and J gave up 7 bases, with 20 bases separating them. The length of the CDR3 is 16 residues. Germline V gives CDR1 SGHAT, CDR2 FQNNGV. CDR3 sequence reads: CASSPYSGVVVEKLFF. The CDR3 nucleotides read TGTGCCAGCAGCCCCTACTCAGGGGTAGTCGTTGAAAAACTGTTTTTT.

This clone has just one count. The chain has TRBV6-5 and TRBJ2-1; 7 bases agree with TRBD1. The V and J ends lost 0 bases and 8 bases, in that order; junction bases with no gene match: 7. The CDR3 runs to 15 residues. The germline V gene encodes CDR1 MNHEY and CDR2 SVGAGI. This chain's CDR3 is CASSYSRQGRYEQFF. The CDR3 DNA is TGTGCCAGCAGTTACTCCCGACAGGGACGATATGAGCAGTTCTTC.

The chain combines TRBV2 with TRBJ2-7; TRBD2 matches at 10 bases. The trim removed 7 bases at V and 2 bases at J, leaving 8 bases unmatched. Germline CDR1 SNHLY, CDR2 FYNNEI. The CDR3 consists of 15 residues. The CDR3 region is CASTPLAGVTYEQYF. The CDR3 nucleotides read TGTGCCAGCACCCCCCTAGCGGGAGTCACCTACGAGCAGTACTTC.

In DNA, the CDR3 is TGCGCCAGCAGCCAATATCAGCGGGGGAGCTCCTACAATGAGCAGTTCTTC. It translates to CASSQYQRGSSYNEQFF. The chain is built from TRBV4-1 and TRBJ2-1; 8 bases are a match to TRBD2. CDR3 length equals 17 residues. Germline values: CDR1 MGHRA, CDR2 YSYEKL. V lost 2 bases and J lost 0; bases outside the gene matches: 6.

The CDR3 sequence is CASSGRRGNSPLHF. The CDR3 DNA is TGTGCCAGCAGCGGACGAAGGGGGAATTCACCCCTCCACTTT. The J gene is TRBJ1-6, the V gene TRBV2; possibly TRBD1 for D (6 bases). Germline CDR1 SNHLY, CDR2 FYNNEI. The CDR3 has 14 amino acids. With 6 bases removed from V and 7 bases from J, the gap between germline ends came to 13 bases.

CDR3 DNA sequence: TGTGCCAGCAGTCCCCGAGGGGCCGGGGGGCACACCATATATTTT. Translation: CASSPRGAGGHTIYF. The rearrangement joins TRBV6-5 to TRBJ1-3; possibly TRBD1 for D (6 bases). V lost 5 bases and J lost 8, with 19 bases in between. This CDR3 has 15 amino acids. Germline V CDR1 and CDR2: MNHEY, SVGAGI.

In this sample, this clone turned up once. V usage is TRBV9 and J usage is TRBJ1-1, with a possible D match to TRBD1 (5 bases). Looked up from germline, CDR1 is SGDLS and CDR2 is YYNGEE. CDR3 size: 15 residues. Between the trimmed V and J ends, which lost 3 bases and 2 bases, there was a span of 14 bases. The CDR3, as DNA: TGTGCCAGCAGCGGTCGGGAGGGGTATAACACTGAAGCTTTCTTT. Its translation: CASSGREGYNTEAFF.